These 19 T cell receptor beta chains came from one sample sequenced in a study of cytomegalovirus exposure and HLA in healthy donors listed by TCRdb under 2017. Libraries were constructed by the immunoSEQ multiplex PCR assay. For the multiplex PCR, a mixture combining 60 forward primers for TCR Vbeta segments and 13 reverse primers for TCR Jbeta segments was used. As stored in TCRdb, this immuneACCESS dataset retains in-frame rearrangements with V and J assigned. A fraction of the clones does not appear; measured against another copy, unresolved V genes explain less than half of the discrepancy, and the remainder lacks a known reason. The sample yields approximately 150,000 clones; approximately 80% were counted once. The ten largest account for around 1.3% of the sample. Sequencing was carried out using PBMCs. The receptors were gathered from a woman in her fifties or sixties in good health and CMV-seronegative.

This chain connects TRBV5-6 to TRBJ2-7, with 13 bases lining up with TRBD2. From germline, CDR1 is SGHDT and CDR2 YYEEEE. Trimming removed 2 bases from V and 0 bases from J; junction bases left unmatched: 8. CDR3 size: 18 residues. The DNA of the CDR3 is TGTGCCAGCAGCTTTAGGACTAGCGGGAGCCGAGGCTCCTACGAGCAGTACTTC. Protein product: CASSFRTSGSRGSYEQYF.

This clone came up a few times. The chain couples TRBV5-8 to TRBJ2-5; 9 bases are shared with TRBD1. The CDR3 has 15 amino acids. Germline V CDR1 and CDR2: SGHTS, YDEGEE. V was clipped by 4 bases and J by 5 bases; unmatched bases: 9. CDR3 sequence: CASSPDRGRGETQYF. The DNA for the CDR3 is TGTGCCAGCAGCCCCGACAGGGGGAGAGGGGAGACCCAGTACTTC.

The V call is TRBV6-4, the J call TRBJ2-1; TRBD2 might be the D (6 bases). V was pared by 2 bases and J by 6 bases, with 8 bases between. CDR1 and CDR2 from the germline V gene are MRHNA and SNTAGT. The CDR3 extends over 13 amino acids. CDR3 protein: CASSDKEGNEQFF. The CDR3 nucleotides are TGTGCCAGCAGTGACAAGGAGGGCAATGAGCAGTTCTTC.

V gene TRBV5-1 combines with J gene TRBJ2-2; D perhaps matches TRBD2 (5 bases). CDR1 is SGHRS and CDR2 is YFSETQ in the germline V gene. Trimming took off 4 bases at V and 7 bases at J, with 17 bases between the two ends. The CDR3 length is 15 residues. The CDR3: CASSPEDSWGGELFF. The CDR3 bases are TGCGCCAGCAGCCCGGAGGACTCATGGGGCGGGGAGCTGTTTTTT. Full variable domain (remainder filled in from reference TRBV5-1 and TRBJ2-2): KAGVTQTPRYLIKTRGQQVTLSCSPISGHRSVSWYQQTPGQGLQFLFEYFSETQRNKGNFPGRFSGRQFSNSRSEMNVSTLELGDSALYLCASSPEDSWGGELFFGEGSRLTVL.

The chain is built from TRBV5-3 and TRBJ1-2; TRBD1 aligns across 7 bases. TRBV5-3 is identified as an open reading frame with a role that is uncertain. V lost 4 bases to trimming and J lost 5 bases; unmatched junction nucleotides: 11. The CDR3 extends over 15 amino acids. CDR3 protein: CARSDGQVYTYGYTF. For the CDR3, the DNA is TGTGCCAGAAGCGATGGACAGGTCTACACTTATGGCTACACCTTC.

This clone was seen only once. The chain is built from TRBV13 and TRBJ2-7; possibly TRBD1 for D (7 bases). There are 16 residues in the CDR3. The V end was cut by 4 bases, the J end by 2 bases, with 18 bases between. In germline, CDR1 is PRHDT, CDR2 FYEKMQ (reference sequence). CDR3 nucleotide sequence: TGTGCCAGCAGCTACCGGCAGGGGGGTAGCACCTACGAGCAGTACTTC. Encoded protein: CASSYRQGGSTYEQYF.

The CDR3 sequence: CASSLIGAGYTDTQYF. The CDR3 bases are TGTGCCAGCAGCTTAATAGGGGCGGGATACACAGATACGCAGTATTTT. The rearrangement uses TRBV7-2 and TRBJ2-3, with D perhaps matching TRBD2 (6 bases). The CDR3 loop spans 16 amino acids. Germline V CDR1 and CDR2: SGHTA, FQGNSA. With 2 bases removed from V and 2 bases from J, the gap between germline ends came to 14 bases. The entire variable domain, with the rest obtained from reference TRBV7-2 and TRBJ2-3, is as follows: GAGVSQSPSNKVTEKGKDVELRCDPISGHTALYWYRQSLGQGLEFLIYFQGNSAPDKSGLPSDRFSAERTGGSVSTLTIQRTQQEDSAVYLCASSLIGAGYTDTQYFGPGTRLTVL.

The chain carries TRBV7-9 and TRBJ2-1, with TRBD2 matching over 9 bases. The germline V gene encodes CDR1 SEHNR and CDR2 FQNEAQ (reference sequence). V was pared by 4 bases and J by 9 bases, with 13 bases of the junction left unmatched. This CDR3 region has 16 residues. Here the CDR3 DNA reads TGTGCCAGCAGCTGGGGACTAGCAACCTCGTGGAGTGAGCAGTTCTTC. Its translation: CASSWGLATSWSEQFF.

The rearrangement links TRBV10-2 to TRBJ2-5; TRBD1 aligns across 8 bases. The DNA end favors TRBJ2-7, so the J call may be wrong. The CDR3 contains 16 residues. Germline V gene lookup returns CDR1 WSHSY and CDR2 SAAADI. CDR3 region: CASSGGNRGDLYEQYF. The CDR3 nucleotides read TGCGCCAGCAGTGGGGGGAACAGGGGGGATTTATACGAGCAGTACTTC.

The chain has TRBV5-4 and TRBJ2-7; 7 nucleotides align to TRBD2. This CDR3 has 15 residues. J gave up 0 bases and V 2 bases, and 5 bases lay outside the gene matches. The germline gives CDR1 SGHNT, CDR2 YYREEE (reference sequence). The CDR3 region has the DNA TGTGCCAGCAGCTTCGGGGGGACGAGCTCCTACGAGCAGTACTTC. Amino acid sequence: CASSFGGTSSYEQYF.

The chain carries TRBV25-1 and TRBJ2-5; 10 bases are shared with TRBD2. This CDR3 contains 17 residues. V shed 1 base and J 5 bases; nucleotides not matched to a gene: 10. Germline CDR1 and CDR2: MGHDK and SYGVNS. The CDR3 loop reads CASSEWVAGGVWETQYF. CDR3 coding DNA: TGTGCCAGCAGTGAATGGGTAGCGGGAGGAGTTTGGGAGACCCAGTACTTC.

The chain couples TRBV6-1 to TRBJ2-7; 7 positions agree with TRBD1. The V gene end was trimmed by 0 bases and the J gene end by 2 bases; junction bases not matched to a gene: 10. The CDR3 is made up of 17 amino acids. Germline CDR1 MNHNS, CDR2 SASEGT. CDR3 in amino acids: CASSEAPPGQLTYEQYF. The CDR3 DNA follows: TGTGCCAGCAGTGAAGCCCCCCCGGGACAGCTGACCTACGAGCAGTACTTC.

The rearrangement joins TRBV19 to TRBJ2-7; D perhaps matches TRBD2 (5 bases). This CDR3 has 13 amino acids. V lost 7 bases, J lost 0 bases, and 10 bases lay in between. The V gene's germline CDR1 is LNHDA and CDR2 SQIVND (reference sequence). CDR3 in DNA: TGTGCCAGTACCCGGGATAGCTCCTACGAGCAGTACTTC. Its protein product is CASTRDSSYEQYF.

V gene TRBV7-2 combines with J gene TRBJ1-5, with D possibly TRBD1 on 6 matching bases. The CDR3 totals 18 residues. Germline V lookup: CDR1 SGHTA, CDR2 FQGNSA. The V end lost 3 bases, the J end lost 3 bases, and 21 bases lay between the germline ends. CDR3 coding DNA: TGTGCCAGCAGCTTTATTCTCCTCCGAGACAGGCACAATCAGCCCCAGCATTTT. Protein: CASSFILLRDRHNQPQHF.

The chain's CDR3 is CASSPVPGQYEQYF. The DNA for the CDR3 is TGTGCCAGCAGCCCTGTCCCGGGACAGTACGAGCAGTACTTC. The chain links TRBV5-4 to TRBJ2-7; 7 bases match TRBD1. The V gene end was trimmed by 4 bases and the J gene end by 4 bases; junction bases not matched to a gene: 8. The CDR3 spans 14 residues. CDR1 and CDR2 from the germline V gene are SGHNT and YYREEE (reference sequence).

This chain connects TRBV11-2 to TRBJ2-5, with TRBD2 identical over 8 bases. The CDR3 extends over 15 amino acids. The V segment lost 3 bases and the J segment 2 bases; nucleotides outside the gene matches: 5. CDR1 is SGHAT, CDR2 FQNNGV, per germline. CDR3 sequence reads: CASSFGGGKQETQYF. In DNA form, the CDR3 reads TGTGCCAGCAGCTTCGGCGGGGGGAAGCAAGAGACCCAGTACTTC.

This clone showed up just a few times. The CDR3 sequence is CASSFERGLAGLDTQYF. The CDR3 nucleotides are TGCGCCAGCAGTTTTGAGAGGGGACTAGCGGGATTAGATACGCAGTATTTT. J is TRBJ2-3 and V is TRBV5-1, with 13 bases aligning to TRBD2. J lost 5 bases, V lost 5 bases, and 11 bases had no gene match. CDR1 and CDR2 from the germline V gene are SGHRS and YFSETQ. The CDR3 consists of 17 residues.

The sample holds one count of this clone. The V and J genes are TRBV28 and TRBJ1-2; D may be TRBD1 (6 bases). The CDR3 loop spans 15 amino acids. Germline CDR1 and CDR2: MDHEN and SYDVKM. V was clipped by 4 bases and J by 3 bases, with 15 bases between them. CDR3 sequence reads: CASSSTGGRYYGYTF. Written as DNA, the CDR3 is TGTGCCAGCAGTTCGACAGGCGGGCGTTACTATGGCTACACCTTC.

This chain joins TRBV4-1 and TRBJ2-7, with 9 positions matching TRBD2. The V gene's germline CDR1 is MGHRA and CDR2 YSYEKL. The junction had 6 bases not matched to a gene; V was cut back by 1 base and J by 2 bases. The CDR3 is made up of 16 amino acids. The CDR3 nucleotides read TGCGCCAGCAGCCAAGTATTGGCGGGAGGGCCCTACGAGCAGTACTTC. This translates into CASSQVLAGGPYEQYF.